Each of the 11 T cell receptor beta chains below was sequenced from the same sample in a study of blood T cells in healthy people across ages. For the second PCR, which ran for roughly 6 to 12 cycles, a sample-barcoded 5' primer and a J-beta primer mix were used. TCRdb re-called the 5' RACE reads with MiXCR, one entry per CDR3 protein. The sample includes 1.5 million to 2 million distinct CDR3 sequences, roughly 27% seen only once; the top ten take more than 6%. Sequencing was performed on blood. These receptors were obtained from a woman under 40 in good health.

Only a few counts were recorded for this clonotype. The rearrangement joins TRBV18 to TRBJ1-5; TRBD1 aligns across 8 bases. The V gene end was trimmed by 6 bases and the J gene end by 6 bases; junction bases not matched to a gene: 7. The CDR3 runs 14 residues. CDR1 KGHSH and CDR2 LQKENI come from the germline V gene. The CDR3 DNA sequence: TGTGCCAGCTCGGGGCCGGACAGGGCTCAGCCCCAGCATTTT. This codes for CASSGPDRAQPQHF.

The count of this clonotype is one. This sequence joins TRBV28 and TRBJ2-1; D is unclear. The V end was cut by 10 bases, the J end by 7 bases, with 14 bases between. The CDR3 covers 12 residues. CDR1 is MDHEN and CDR2 is SYDVKM in the germline V gene. The DNA for the CDR3 is TGTGCCAACACCTTGTGGGGAAATGAGCAGTTCTTC. It encodes CANTLWGNEQFF.

This clonotype has a count of ten or more. CDR3 region: CASSLGGSLYYEQYF. CDR3 bases: TGCGCCAGCAGCTTGGGAGGGTCCCTCTACTACGAGCAGTACTTC. The chain carries TRBV5-1 and TRBJ2-7, with D possibly TRBD2 on 5 matching bases. The germline V gene encodes CDR1 SGHRS and CDR2 YFSETQ. Between the trimmed V and J ends, which lost 0 bases and 3 bases, there was a span of 13 bases. The CDR3 spans 15 residues.

This chain links TRBV14 with TRBJ2-1, with a tentative D call TRBD2 (7 bases). Gene TRBJ2-7 matches the end of the DNA better, so the J call may be wrong. The CDR3 consists of 23 residues. The germline V gene encodes CDR1 SGHDN and CDR2 FVKESK. The CDR3 protein is CASSQERRTWAGASLGSYNEQYF. CDR3 in DNA: TGTGCCAGCAGCCAAGAACGAAGGACATGGGCGGGGGCCAGTCTCGGCTCCTACAATGAGCAGTACTTC.

With regard to this clonotype: This may stem from a read error, because a much larger clone lies one nucleotide away. This chain uses TRBV29-1 with TRBJ2-5; perhaps D is TRBD1 or TRBD2 (6 bases each). The germline V gene encodes CDR1 SQVTM and CDR2 ANQGSEA. The CDR3 is 13 residues long. V lost 3 bases to trimming and J lost 9 bases, with 17 bases between them. As DNA, the CDR3 is TGCAGCGTTGAGACAGGTCGTTGGGAGGCCCAGTACTTC. Translated: CSVETGRWEAQYF.

This clonotype was observed a single time. V gene TRBV7-8 combines with J gene TRBJ1-1, with D possibly being TRBD1 (6 bases). The CDR3 consists of 20 residues. Germline loops: CDR1 SGHVS, CDR2 FQNEAQ. Trimming removed 2 bases at V and 10 bases at J, with 35 bases between. As DNA, the CDR3 is TGTGCCAGCAGCTTATCCGGAGGGGGGCGGGGCTCCAAGAGAAAAGTTGGAGCTTTCTTT. Protein: CASSLSGGGRGSKRKVGAFF.

This chain connects TRBV15 to TRBJ2-5; a weak D match, TRBD1 (6 bases). V was clipped by 4 bases and J by 1 base, with 10 bases between them. The CDR3 has 14 residues. Germline lookup yields CDR1 LNHNV and CDR2 YYDKDF (reference sequence). In DNA form, the CDR3 reads TGTGCCACCAGCAAAGACAGGACCCAAGAGACCCAGTACTTC. It encodes CATSKDRTQETQYF. Based on the CDR3 plus reference TRBV15 and TRBJ2-5, the full variable domain is DAMVIQNPRYQVTQFGKPVTLSCSQTLNHNVMYWYQQKSSQAPKLLFHYYDKDFNNEADTPDNFQSRRPNTSFCFLDIRSPGLGDTAMYLCATSKDRTQETQYFGPGTRLLVL.

The V call is TRBV7-2, the J call TRBJ1-1; 12 bases fit TRBD1. Germline trimming cut 1 base from V and 9 bases from J; bases unmatched to any gene: 21. The CDR3 extends over 20 amino acids. Germline-derived CDR1 and CDR2 are SGHTA and FQGNSA. The CDR3 DNA reads as TGTGCCAGCAGCTTAGTTGGGACAGGGGGCGAAGGGGTTCGAACGGGGAAAGCTTTCTTT. It specifies CASSLVGTGGEGVRTGKAFF. Full variable domain (missing parts from reference TRBV7-2 and TRBJ1-1): GAGVSQSPSNKVTEKGKDVELRCDPISGHTALYWYRQSLGQGLEFLIYFQGNSAPDKSGLPSDRFSAERTGGSVSTLTIQRTQQEDSAVYLCASSLVGTGGEGVRTGKAFFGQGTRLTVV.

As for this clonotype: At one boundary the junction diverges from the germline segment, which might be a read error. This rearrangement joins TRBV7-9 to TRBJ1-1; D possibly corresponds to TRBD1 (5 bases). The length of the CDR3 is 12 residues. CDR1 SEHNR and CDR2 FQNEAQ come from the germline V gene (reference sequence). CDR3 sequence: CTSTQGVTEAFF. DNA of the CDR3: TGTACCAGCACCCAGGGTGTCACTGAAGCTTTCTTT.

This clonotype appeared a few times. V and J are TRBV7-2 and TRBJ1-5; D gene uncertain. In germline, CDR1 is SGHTA, CDR2 FQGNSA. V gave up 5 bases and J gave up 4 bases, with 12 bases separating them. CDR3 length: 14 residues. This chain's CDR3 is CASSLGMVNQPQHF. The CDR3 region has the DNA TGTGCCAGCAGCCTAGGAATGGTGAATCAGCCCCAGCATTTT.

Only a few counts were recorded for this clonotype. Given a much more abundant clone one base away, this may be a read error. This chain uses TRBV29-1 with TRBJ2-7; 7 bases line up with TRBD1. The last part of the DNA fits TRBJ2-5 better; the J call may be wrong. Germline assignment: CDR1 SQVTM and CDR2 ANQGSEA. The CDR3 spans 12 residues. The CDR3 nucleotides read TGCAGCGGTCGCACAGGGGAAGAGACCCAGTACTTC. It codes for CSGRTGEETQYF.